The clone carrying this T cell receptor (beta chain) was found many times. A Clinical Activity Score of at least 3, a NOSPECS grade of at least 4 and a duration under 3 months were recorded in the ophthalmopathy patients. Diagnoses were made from clinical symptoms, serum measures (thyroxine and TRAb), thyroid ultrasound and orbital computed tomography. The authors obtained PBMCs from about 9 ml of fresh peripheral blood. The CDR3 is 13 amino acids. Germline V CDR1 and CDR2: KGHSH, LQKENI. The V end was cut by 3 bases, the J end by 4 bases, with 9 bases between. This sample is drawn from a study of T cells in Graves' hyperthyroidism and ophthalmopathy. Study-wide background: At initial diagnosis, before any treatment had begun, peripheral blood was obtained.

Using RNA transcripts as the source, TCR beta CDR3 regions were amplified. HTBI primers drove first-round RT-PCR of the TCR CDR3. From the multiplex PCR reads, TCRdb called clonotypes with MiXCR, one entry per CDR3 protein. Among approximately 690,000 distinct CDR3 sequences listed, about 14% were seen once. Material for sequencing was blood. This TCR derives from a woman aged 45 to 65 with Graves' ophthalmopathy. This chain joins TRBV18 and TRBJ2-5, with D tentatively TRBD1 (6 bases). CDR3 sequence reads: CASSPNRAETQYF. The CDR3 DNA is TGTGCCAGCTCACCGAACAGGGCAGAGACCCAGTACTTC.